This TCR beta chain was recovered during a study of control samples from healthy donors and cancer patients. Here immunoSEQ multiplex PCR was the method, and the copy in TCRdb shows in-frame clones only, minus some. This sample has hundreds of thousands of clones, with 90% found just once. Germline CDR1 MNHEY, CDR2 SMNVEV (reference sequence). V lost 5 bases and J 5 bases, leaving 19 bases between the germline ends. The CDR3 runs 15 residues. The chain couples TRBV27 to TRBJ2-7; maybe TRBD2 (5 bases). Sequencing used PBMCs. The receptor's source is a man aged 35-49 years with head and neck cancer. For the CDR3, the DNA is TGTGCCAGCAGTCTCACGGGTCCGGGGTTCGACGAGCAGTACTTC. Protein sequence: CASSLTGPGFDEQYF.